This T cell receptor beta chain was obtained from a study of CD8 T cells in ankylosing spondylitis. Quantitative barcoded 5'-RACE was used to prepare TCR beta libraries. TCRdb independently ran MiXCR on the 5' RACE reads; one entry per CDR3 protein. The table shows about 250,000 distinct CDR3 sequences, with over 7% occurring only once. There are 16 residues in the CDR3. The chain combines TRBV21-1 with TRBJ2-5. TRBV21-1 is designated a pseudogene. The specimen sequenced was blood, either unsorted or a sorted T cell fraction (not recorded which). The clonotype was recovered from a female donor with ankylosing spondylitis or in good health (not recorded which). The CDR3 region is CASSKEKAGNQETQYF. CDR3 coding DNA: TGTGCCAGCAGCAAAGAGAAGGCCGGGAACCAAGAGACCCAGTACTTC.